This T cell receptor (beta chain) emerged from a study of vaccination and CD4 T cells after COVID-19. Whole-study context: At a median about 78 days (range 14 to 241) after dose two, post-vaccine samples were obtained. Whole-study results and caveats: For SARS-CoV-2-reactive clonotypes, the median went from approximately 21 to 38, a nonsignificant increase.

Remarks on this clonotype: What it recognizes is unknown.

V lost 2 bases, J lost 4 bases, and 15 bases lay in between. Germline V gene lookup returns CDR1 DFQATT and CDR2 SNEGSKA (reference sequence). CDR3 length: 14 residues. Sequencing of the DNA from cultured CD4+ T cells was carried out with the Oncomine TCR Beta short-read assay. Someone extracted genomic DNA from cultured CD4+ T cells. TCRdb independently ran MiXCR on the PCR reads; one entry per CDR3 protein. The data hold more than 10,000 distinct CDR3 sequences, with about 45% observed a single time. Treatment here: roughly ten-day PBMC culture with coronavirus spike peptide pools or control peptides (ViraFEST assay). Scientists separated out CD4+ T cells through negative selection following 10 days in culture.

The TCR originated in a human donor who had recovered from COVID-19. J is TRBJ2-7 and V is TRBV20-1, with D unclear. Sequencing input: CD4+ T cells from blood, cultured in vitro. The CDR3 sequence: CSARYSPIPYEQYF. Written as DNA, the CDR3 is TGCAGTGCTAGATACAGCCCGATTCCTTACGAGCAGTACTTC.